Sequencing of this TCR beta chain was carried out in a study of identical twins. The CDR3 runs 16 residues. Trimming removed 3 bases at V and 3 bases at J, with 14 bases between. This clonotype showed up many times. Addition of a universal primer site occurred through template switching, and cDNA carried unique molecular identifiers. From the 5' RACE reads, TCRdb called clonotypes with MiXCR, one entry per CDR3 protein. Here the sample spans hundreds of thousands of distinct CDR3 sequences, over 9% being singletons. The same specimen was also included in a second study, on yellow fever vaccine responses in identical twins. From that study: It has been reported that, in twins, the vaccine T cell response seemed partly convergent and partly personalized.

The chain is built from TRBV12-3 or TRBV12-4 and TRBJ1-4, with D unresolved. The TCR was taken from a woman between 18 and 30 years old in good health. The sequenced material came from PBMCs. CDR3 region: CASSFEASNPNEKLFF. Written as DNA, the CDR3 is TGTGCCAGCAGTTTCGAGGCCTCAAACCCTAATGAAAAACTGTTTTTT.